This T cell receptor (beta chain) is from a study of cytomegalovirus exposure and HLA in healthy donors. The CDR3 runs to 13 residues. Per germline, CDR1 GTSNPN and CDR2 SVGIG (reference sequence). V shed 3 bases and J shed 6 bases, with 11 bases lying between them. Researchers ran the PCR with 60 Vbeta and 13 Jbeta primers. Clones were read by immunoSEQ multiplex PCR, and TCRdb kept only the in-frame ones, dropping some. The profile shows roughly 150,000 clones, approximately 80% of them singletons. This sequence originates from a young man in good health and CMV-seropositive. This chain joins TRBV30 and TRBJ2-2; D gene uncertain. Sequenced material: PBMCs. DNA for the CDR3: TGTGCCTGGAGCCCCGTTTTAGCCGGGGAGCTGTTTTTT. Its protein product is CAWSPVLAGELFF.